This T cell receptor beta chain appears in the sequencing data of a study of response to subunit inactivated influenza vaccine. TCRdb re-analysed the RT-PCR reads in MiXCR, keeping a single row per CDR3 protein. The sample carries 300,000 to 350,000 distinct CDR3 sequences, about a fifth recorded once. Study findings and constraints: T cells newly recruited by each seasonal influenza vaccination are few, the authors suggested.

This clonotype was detected only a few times. Antigen unknown. The CDR3 has 14 amino acids. Trimming removed 7 bases from V and 6 bases from J, with 16 bases in between. The input for sequencing was PBMCs from blood, taken 21 months after vaccination. This receptor was obtained from a man aged 50 to 75 who received an inactivated influenza vaccine. The chain carries TRBV12-3 or TRBV12-4 and TRBJ1-5; TRBD1 might be the D (5 bases). CDR3 bases: TGTGCCAGCAAGCTTTCAGGGATTGGTCAGCCCCAGCATTTT. This codes for CASKLSGIGQPQHF.